This T cell receptor (beta chain) was documented in a study of cytomegalovirus exposure and HLA in healthy donors. Study outcomes and limitations: The investigators catalogued 150 to 200 TCR beta chains as cytomegalovirus-associated.

PCR involved 60 Vbeta and 13 Jbeta primers. Method: immunoSEQ multiplex PCR; TCRdb's copy keeps in-frame clones and lacks some. The sample includes 130,000 to 150,000 clones, 80% of them seen just once. Details on this clone: What it recognizes is unknown.

V lost 0 bases, J lost 4 bases, and 19 bases lay in between. Germline V gene lookup returns CDR1 SGHRS and CDR2 YFSETQ. The CDR3 covers 17 residues. The sample was PBMCs. The chain links TRBV5-1 to TRBJ2-5; a weak D match, TRBD2 (6 bases). The TCR comes from a woman aged 25 to 39 in good health and CMV-seronegative. Here the CDR3 DNA reads TGCGCCAGCAGCTTGGGGGTCGTTGGAGGGGCCGGAGAGACCCAGTACTTC. It codes for CASSLGVVGGAGETQYF.